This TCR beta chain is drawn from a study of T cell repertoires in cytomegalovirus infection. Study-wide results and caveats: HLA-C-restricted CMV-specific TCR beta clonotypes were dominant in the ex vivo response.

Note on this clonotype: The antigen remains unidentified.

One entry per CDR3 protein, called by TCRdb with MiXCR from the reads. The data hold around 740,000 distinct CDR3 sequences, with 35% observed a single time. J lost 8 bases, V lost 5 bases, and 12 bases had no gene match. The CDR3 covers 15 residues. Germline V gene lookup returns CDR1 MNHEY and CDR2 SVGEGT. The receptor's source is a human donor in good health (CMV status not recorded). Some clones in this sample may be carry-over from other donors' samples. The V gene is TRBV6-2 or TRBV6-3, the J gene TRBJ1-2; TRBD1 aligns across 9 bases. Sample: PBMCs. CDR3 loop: CASSERTGAPWGYTF. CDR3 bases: TGTGCCAGCAGTGAAAGGACAGGGGCCCCCTGGGGCTACACCTTC.